This T cell receptor beta chain was profiled in a study of blood T cell repertoires in COVID-19. Clones were read by immunoSEQ multiplex PCR, and TCRdb kept only the in-frame ones, dropping some. The data contain about 250,000 clones, about 90% of them singletons. CDR3 length: 15 amino acids. The junction had 6 bases not matched to a gene; V was cut back by 4 bases and J by 4 bases. CDR1 is LGHDT, CDR2 YNNKEL, per germline (reference sequence). The sequence derives from a woman aged 25 to 45 with acute COVID-19. Input material: PBMCs or T cells enriched from blood (not recorded which). The V gene is TRBV3-1 (or the pseudogene TRBV3-2), the J gene TRBJ2-3, with 9 bases lining up with TRBD1. CDR3 in amino acids: CASSRDRGLADTQYF. As DNA, the CDR3 is TGTGCCAGCAGCCGAGACAGGGGGTTAGCAGATACGCAGTATTTT.